The 17 T cell receptor beta chains in this list originate from one sample, sequenced in a study of neurological immune-mediated disorders. TCRdb reanalysed the 5' RACE reads using MiXCR and keeps one entry per CDR3 protein. The data contain about 20,000 distinct CDR3 sequences, over 2.5% of them singletons. What was sequenced was PBMCs. Receptors originate from a woman aged 18-30 years with multiple sclerosis.

This clonotype was seen repeatedly, ten times or more. The V and J genes are TRBV28 and TRBJ1-6; 9 bases line up with TRBD1. This CDR3 contains 14 residues. Trimming took 4 bases from V and 7 from J; bases not matched to a gene: 2. The V gene's germline CDR1 is MDHEN and CDR2 SYDVKM. The CDR3 nucleotides are TGTGCCAGCAGTTCACAGGGGGCGAATTCACCCCTCCACTTT. Its protein product is CASSSQGANSPLHF. The whole variable domain, filled in from reference TRBV28 and TRBJ1-6, reads DVKVTQSSRYLVKRTGEKVFLECVQDMDHENMFWYRQDPGLGLRLIYFSYDVKMKEKGDIPEGYSVSREKKERFSLILESASTNQTSMYLCASSSQGANSPLHFGNGTRLTVT.

To note about this clonotype: The CDR3 carries no conserved terminal phenylalanine or tryptophan, so it likely arises from a read error. This sequence joins TRBV3-1 and TRBJ2-5; 10 bases map to TRBD1. The V gene end was trimmed by 4 bases and the J gene end by 3 bases; junction bases not matched to a gene: 8. This CDR3 spans 16 amino acids. Germline V gene data show CDR1 as LGHDT and CDR2 as YNNKEL (reference sequence). The CDR3 region has the DNA TGTGCCAGCAGCCGCTTGACAGGGGGCGGAGAAGAGACCCAGTACAAC. This codes for CASSRLTGGGEETQYN.

By sample share, this clonotype is medium-sized. This rearrangement joins TRBV27 to TRBJ2-6; either TRBD1 or TRBD2 may fit D (5 bases each). Trimming cost V 5 bases and J 0 bases, with 8 bases left between them. The V gene's germline CDR1 is MNHEY and CDR2 SMNVEV (reference sequence). The CDR3 sequence is 15 residues long. The CDR3 spells CASSRDGSGANVLTF. CDR3 bases: TGTGCCAGCAGTCGGGACGGCTCTGGGGCCAACGTCCTGACTTTC.

In its sample, this clonotype was seen many times. The chain links TRBV12-3 or TRBV12-4 to TRBJ1-1; no definite D call. Trimming took 0 bases from V and 1 from J, leaving 9 bases between them. The CDR3 contains 15 residues. The CDR3 nucleotides are TGTGCCAGCAGTTTAGCGCTTAGTAGGAACACTGAAGCTTTCTTT. Protein sequence: CASSLALSRNTEAFF.

There are many counts of this clonotype. The chain links TRBV20-1 to TRBJ1-1; 8 bases are a match to TRBD1. The CDR3 runs 14 residues. Germline lookup yields CDR1 DFQATT and CDR2 SNEGSKA (reference sequence). The V and J ends lost 0 bases and 11 bases, in that order; junction bases with no gene match: 11. The DNA for the CDR3 is TGCAGTGCTAGAGATCCCCAGGGGGCCAACGCCGCTTTCTTT. It translates to CSARDPQGANAAFF.

The table lists this clonotype with many counts. This rearrangement joins TRBV29-1 to TRBJ2-1, with 8 bases aligning to TRBD2. Germline CDR1 and CDR2: SQVTM and ANQGSEA. The length of the CDR3 is 18 residues. V lost 6 bases to trimming and J lost 0 bases; unmatched junction nucleotides: 16. The CDR3 loop is CSVRAGGSTTSSYNEQFF. The CDR3 DNA sequence: TGCAGCGTCCGCGCGGGAGGATCGACGACAAGCTCCTACAATGAGCAGTTCTTC.

Relative to its sample, this clonotype is medium-sized. This chain uses TRBV20-1 with TRBJ1-2; no clear D. The CDR3 consists of 15 residues. V lost 0 bases to trimming and J lost 6 bases, with 17 bases between them. Germline V lookup: CDR1 DFQATT, CDR2 SNEGSKA (reference sequence). CDR3 protein: CSARDPPRGYNGYTF. CDR3 DNA sequence: TGCAGTGCTAGAGATCCCCCCCGAGGGTATAATGGCTACACCTTC.

This clonotype came up many times. The genes are TRBV12-3 or TRBV12-4 and TRBJ2-3, with TRBD2 matching over 8 bases. This CDR3 is built from 15 residues. Trimming cost V 2 bases and J 2 bases; bases outside gene matches: 3. This CDR3 is CASSLRAGATDTQYF. In nucleotides, the CDR3 is TGTGCCAGCAGTTTACGAGCGGGGGCCACAGATACGCAGTATTTT.

The sample holds many counts of this clonotype. V usage is TRBV10-3 and J usage is TRBJ2-6; D is perhaps TRBD1 (6 bases). The CDR3 totals 15 residues. Per germline, CDR1 ENHRY and CDR2 SYGVKD. V lost 7 bases and J lost 0, with 10 bases in between. Here the CDR3 DNA reads TGTGCCATCACCGGACAGCTCTCTGGGGCCAACGTCCTGACTTTC. Translation gives CAITGQLSGANVLTF.

Many counts were recorded for this clonotype. The V call is TRBV7-9, the J call TRBJ1-1; weak D call: TRBD1 (5 bases). The length of the CDR3 is 14 residues. Trimming stripped 4 bases from V and 1 base from J, with 10 bases between. Looked up from germline, CDR1 is SEHNR and CDR2 is FQNEAQ (reference sequence). In nucleotides, the CDR3 is TGTGCCAGCAGCTCCCTCGGACAGAACACTGAAGCTTTCTTT. Its translation is CASSSLGQNTEAFF.

The table lists this clonotype with a few counts. This rearrangement joins TRBV29-1 to TRBJ1-1; TRBD1 might be the D (6 bases). The CDR3 loop spans 16 amino acids. The ends were cut back, 0 bases at V and 5 bases at J, with 19 bases in the middle. Germline CDR1 and CDR2: SQVTM and ANQGSEA. DNA of the CDR3: TGCAGCGTTGAAGATCAGTACAGGGAAAAAGGGACTGAAGCTTTCTTT. Amino acid sequence: CSVEDQYREKGTEAFF.

This clonotype showed up many times. The rearrangement links TRBV20-1 to TRBJ2-3; 7 bases map to TRBD2. V was clipped by 2 bases and J by 4 bases; unmatched bases: 9. Looked up from germline, CDR1 is DFQATT and CDR2 is SNEGSKA (reference sequence). The CDR3 extends over 15 amino acids. The CDR3 DNA reads as TGCAGTGCTAGATGGGCGGCGGGAGCCCCAGATACGCAGTATTTT. It specifies CSARWAAGAPDTQYF.

This clonotype was counted many times. In DNA, the CDR3 is TGTGCCAGCAGCTTAGCGTCGGGGGCGAATGAAGCTTTCTTT. It translates to CASSLASGANEAFF. The rearrangement joins TRBV7-9 to TRBJ1-1; the D gene is possibly TRBD1 (6 bases). The CDR3 has 14 amino acids. The V end lost 0 bases, the J end lost 7 bases, and 12 bases lay between the germline ends. Germline V gene lookup returns CDR1 SEHNR and CDR2 FQNEAQ (reference sequence).

This clonotype occurred many times. The rearrangement uses TRBV20-1 and TRBJ1-2, with 7 positions matching TRBD1. The germline V gene has CDR1 DFQATT and CDR2 SNEGSKA (reference sequence). Losses at the gene ends were 6 bases for V and 2 bases for J; bases not matched to a gene: 3. The CDR3 spans 12 residues. CDR3 protein: CSALTGNYGYTF. The CDR3 coding sequence is TGCAGTGCCCTGACAGGGAACTATGGCTACACCTTC.

This clonotype was observed many times. The chain joins TRBV11-1 to TRBJ1-1, with D maybe TRBD1 (5 bases). Germline V gene data show CDR1 as SGHAT and CDR2 as FQDESV (reference sequence). The V gene lost 2 bases and the J gene lost 3 bases, with 13 bases spanning the gap. The CDR3 has 15 amino acids. In nucleotides, the CDR3 is TGTGCCAGCAGCTTACCTTTGGACACCCACACTGAAGCTTTCTTT. Translated: CASSLPLDTHTEAFF.

Ten or more counts support this clonotype. V gene TRBV7-9 combines with J gene TRBJ2-7, with 7 bases that match TRBD1. The CDR3 runs to 14 residues. Germline CDR1 is SEHNR and CDR2 is FQNEAQ (reference sequence). V was clipped by 4 bases and J by 1 base; unmatched bases: 4. In DNA form, the CDR3 reads TGTGCCAGCAGCTCAACGGGACAGTCCTACGAGCAGTACTTC. Residues: CASSSTGQSYEQYF. Variable domain in full (rest from reference TRBV7-9 and TRBJ2-7): DTGVSQNPRHKITKRGQNVTFRCDPISEHNRLYWYRQTLGQGPEFLTYFQNEAQLEKSRLLSDRFSAERPKGSFSTLEIQRTEQGDSAMYLCASSSTGQSYEQYFGPGTRLTVT.

Judged by abundance, this clonotype is medium-sized. This chain links TRBV7-3 with TRBJ2-2, with TRBD1 as a possible D gene (6 bases). From germline, CDR1 is SGHTA and CDR2 FQGTGA. V was clipped by 0 bases and J by 6 bases, with 8 bases between them. The CDR3 is 14 residues long. The chain's CDR3 is CASSLTQGPGELFF. The CDR3 bases are TGTGCCAGCAGCTTAACGCAGGGGCCCGGGGAGCTGTTTTTT.